The source of this T cell receptor beta chain is a study of T-cell memory formation after mild COVID-19. Study-wide findings and caveats: Memory sampled before infection contained some responding clones, suggesting cross-reactive memory joined.

This clonotype has a handful of counts. The antigen is unknown. Trimming shortened V by 4 bases and J by 5 bases, and 12 bases separated the two germline ends. This CDR3 comprises 14 residues. Germline values: CDR1 SGHTA, CDR2 FQGNSA. TCRdb itself ran the 5' RACE reads through MiXCR, one entry per CDR3 protein. This table holds approximately 180,000 distinct CDR3 sequences, under 20% found once. V gene TRBV7-2 combines with J gene TRBJ2-1; D gene uncertain. The receptor's source is an adult woman who had mild COVID-19 (a few samples of this study predate the infection). Cell type and time point are not known. Sequences were obtained from PBMCs or a T cell subset sorted from them (not recorded which). CDR3: CASSSTLLDNEQFF. CDR3 nucleotide sequence: TGTGCCAGCAGCTCTACCCTCCTCGACAATGAGCAGTTCTTC.